This TCR beta chain was recorded in a study of shared clonotypes between healthy human individuals. Overall study: With ages of 18 to 49, the donors were a couple of women and a few men. Every donor yielded three CD4 naive, three CD4 memory, two CD8 naive and one CD8 memory plate.

Germline CDR1 reads MNHEY; CDR2 reads SVGAGI. The CDR3 sequence is 13 residues long. V was shortened by 6 bases and J by 4 bases, with 12 bases between the two germline ends. At the deep level, the assay was run. Sequencing was performed with immunoSEQ multiplex PCR; in TCRdb, only in-frame clones are kept and a portion is missing. The top ten clones hold around 0.13% of a sample with some 2,100,000 clones, almost 96% of them seen once. V usage is TRBV6-5 and J usage is TRBJ1-1; no firm D call. The sample taken for sequencing was naive CD4+ T cells sorted from blood. The subset is: CD45RA+ positively selected. The origin of this receptor is a man aged 18 to 29 in good health. The CDR3 loop reads CASSLSAGTEAFF. CDR3 in DNA: TGTGCCAGCAGCCTTAGTGCAGGCACTGAAGCTTTCTTT.